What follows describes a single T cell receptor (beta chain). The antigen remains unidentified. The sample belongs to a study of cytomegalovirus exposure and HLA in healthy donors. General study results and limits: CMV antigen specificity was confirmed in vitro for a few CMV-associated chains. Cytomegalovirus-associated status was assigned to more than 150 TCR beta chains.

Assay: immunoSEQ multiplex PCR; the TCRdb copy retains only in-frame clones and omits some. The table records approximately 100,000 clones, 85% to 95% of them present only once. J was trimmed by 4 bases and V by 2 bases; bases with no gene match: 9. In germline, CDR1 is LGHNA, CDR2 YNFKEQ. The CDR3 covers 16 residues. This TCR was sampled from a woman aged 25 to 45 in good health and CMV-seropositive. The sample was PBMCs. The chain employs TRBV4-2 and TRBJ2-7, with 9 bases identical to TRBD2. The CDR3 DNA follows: TGTGCCAGCAGCCAACCACCGCTAGCGGGAATATACGAGCAGTACTTC. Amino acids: CASSQPPLAGIYEQYF.